This T cell receptor beta chain was retrieved from a study of memory CD4+ T cells and cytomegalovirus serostatus. General study points: Of roughly 180 reported CMV TCRbeta sequences, 65 to 85 were found in memory CD4+ repertoires.

Single viable CD3+CD4+CD8-CD45RO+ cells were sorted as the memory CD4+ T cells. Trimming took 4 bases from V and 0 from J, leaving 9 bases between them. This CDR3 is 14 amino acids long. CDR1 and CDR2 from the germline V gene are MNHNY and SVGAGI (reference sequence). As regards this clone: As yet, its antigen is unknown.

Profiled with immunoSEQ multiplex PCR; TCRdb holds only in-frame clones, not every one. The sample consists of about 38,000 clones, approximately 79% of them appearing once. The V gene is TRBV6-6, the J gene TRBJ1-2; D is unclear. This receptor was identified in an adult in good health and CMV-seropositive. The sample was memory CD4+ T cells from blood. CDR3 sequence reads: CASSSVIANYGYTF. The CDR3 DNA reads TGTGCCAGCAGTTCCGTCATAGCTAACTATGGCTACACCTTC.